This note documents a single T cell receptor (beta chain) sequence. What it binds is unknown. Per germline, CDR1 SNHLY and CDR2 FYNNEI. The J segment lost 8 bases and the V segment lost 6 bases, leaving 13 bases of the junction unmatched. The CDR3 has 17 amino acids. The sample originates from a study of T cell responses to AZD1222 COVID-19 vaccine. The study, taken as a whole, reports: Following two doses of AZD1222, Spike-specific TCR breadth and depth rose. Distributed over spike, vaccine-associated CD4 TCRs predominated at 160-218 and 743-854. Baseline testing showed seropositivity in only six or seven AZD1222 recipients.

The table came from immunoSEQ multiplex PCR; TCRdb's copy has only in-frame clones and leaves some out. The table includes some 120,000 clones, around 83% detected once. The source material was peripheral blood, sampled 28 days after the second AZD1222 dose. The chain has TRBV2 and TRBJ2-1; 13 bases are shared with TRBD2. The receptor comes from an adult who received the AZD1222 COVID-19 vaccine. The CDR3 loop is CASRELAGGPGVDEQFF. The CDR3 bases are TGTGCCAGCAGGGAACTAGCGGGGGGGCCGGGCGTGGATGAGCAGTTCTTC.